This TCR beta chain stems from a study of graft-versus-host responses after intestinal transplantation. Study details: Recipients had multivisceral, liver-intestinal, or isolated intestinal transplants. Anti-thymocyte globulin induction preceded about 3 years of tacrolimus and steroid maintenance in all recipients.

This clone appeared a few times. The CDR3 sequence is 11 residues long. Trimming pared 7 bases from V and 1 base from J, leaving 7 bases between. Looked up from germline, CDR1 is SQVTM and CDR2 is ANQGSEA. Only in-frame clones appear in the TCRdb table, and some are missing; sequencing was by immunoSEQ multiplex PCR. The sample carries about 10,000 clones, around 33% recorded once. With approximately 200,000 irradiated, violet-dye-labeled stimulator cells, approximately 200,000 CFSE-labeled responder cells were plated. This TCR was sampled from a human patient who received an intestinal transplant. Sequenced here: alloreactive CD8+ T cells from a mixed lymphocyte reaction culture, sampled before intestinal transplant. Subset denoted: CFSE-low proliferating T cells sorted from roughly six-day pre-transplant mixed lymphocyte reaction (GvH or HvG direction). The chain couples TRBV29-1 to TRBJ1-1, with unresolved D. The CDR3 protein is CSGAGNTEAFF. CDR3 in DNA: TGCAGCGGTGCAGGGAACACTGAAGCTTTCTTT.